This TCR beta chain was found in a study of cytotoxic CD8 clonotypes in ibrutinib-treated CLL. The wider study: The patients comprised about eleven relapsed/refractory and about 15 treatment-naive cases, about 18 IGHV unmutated. By median roughly 68 months, about 12 had progressed and about 14 stayed remitted; responses had been 2 complete and approximately 24 partial. Study-level points and caveats: Clonality measured at baseline exceeded age-matched healthy donors, tracking circulating CD8+ T-cell counts. Clonality rose at ibrutinib response and fell back toward baseline at progression.

Per the germline V gene, CDR1 is LNHDA and CDR2 is SQIVND (reference sequence). Trimming took off 5 bases at V and 0 bases at J, with 8 bases between the two ends. This CDR3 is 13 amino acids long. Some clones are missing from TCRdb's copy, which holds only in-frame ones; the method was immunoSEQ multiplex PCR. The data show 110,000 to 150,000 clones, about 78% seen once. Notes on this clone: Its antigen remains unidentified.

The material sequenced was PBMCs, taken after 24 months of ibrutinib treatment. This receptor was obtained from a human donor with chronic lymphocytic leukemia. The chain combines TRBV19 with TRBJ2-7; D call uncertain. The CDR3 DNA sequence: TGTGCCAGTAGTGGTGGTCGCTCCTACGAGCAGTACTTC. It specifies CASSGGRSYEQYF. Full variable domain (rest looked up from reference TRBV19 and TRBJ2-7): DGGITQSPKYLFRKEGQNVTLSCEQNLNHDAMYWYRQDPGQGLRLIYYSQIVNDFQKGDIAEGYSVSREKKESFPLTVTSAQKNPTAFYLCASSGGRSYEQYFGPGTRLTVT.